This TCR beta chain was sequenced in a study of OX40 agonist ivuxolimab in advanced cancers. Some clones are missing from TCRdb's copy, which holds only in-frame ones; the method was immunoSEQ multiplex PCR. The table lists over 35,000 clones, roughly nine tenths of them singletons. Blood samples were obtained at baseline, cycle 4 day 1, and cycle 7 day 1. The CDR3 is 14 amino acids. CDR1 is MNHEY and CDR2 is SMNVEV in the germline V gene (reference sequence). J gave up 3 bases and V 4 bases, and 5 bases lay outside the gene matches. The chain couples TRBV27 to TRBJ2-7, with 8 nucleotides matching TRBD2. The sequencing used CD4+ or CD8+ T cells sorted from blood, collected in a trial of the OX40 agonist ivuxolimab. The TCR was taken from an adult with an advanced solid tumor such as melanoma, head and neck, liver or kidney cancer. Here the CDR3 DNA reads TGTGCCAGCAGTTCGCCGGGGGGGCACTACGAGCAGTACTTC. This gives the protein CASSSPGGHYEQYF.